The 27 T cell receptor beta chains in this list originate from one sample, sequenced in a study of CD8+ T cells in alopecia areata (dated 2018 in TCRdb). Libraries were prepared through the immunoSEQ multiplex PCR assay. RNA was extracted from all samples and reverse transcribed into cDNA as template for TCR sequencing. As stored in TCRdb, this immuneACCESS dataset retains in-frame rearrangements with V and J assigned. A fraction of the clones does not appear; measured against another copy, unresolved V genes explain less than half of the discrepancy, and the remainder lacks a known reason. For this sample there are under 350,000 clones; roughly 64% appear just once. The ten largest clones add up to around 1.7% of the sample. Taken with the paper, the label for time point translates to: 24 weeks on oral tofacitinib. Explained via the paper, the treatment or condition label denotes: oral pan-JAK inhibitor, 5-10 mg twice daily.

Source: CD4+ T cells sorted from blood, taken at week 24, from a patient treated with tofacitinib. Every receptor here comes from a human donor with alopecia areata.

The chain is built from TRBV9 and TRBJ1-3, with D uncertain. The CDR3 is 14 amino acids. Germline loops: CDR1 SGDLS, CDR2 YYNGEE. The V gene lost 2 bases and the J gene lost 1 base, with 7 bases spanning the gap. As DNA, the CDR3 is TGTGCCAGCAGCGTCCGGGAGTCTGGAAACACCATATATTTT. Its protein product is CASSVRESGNTIYF.

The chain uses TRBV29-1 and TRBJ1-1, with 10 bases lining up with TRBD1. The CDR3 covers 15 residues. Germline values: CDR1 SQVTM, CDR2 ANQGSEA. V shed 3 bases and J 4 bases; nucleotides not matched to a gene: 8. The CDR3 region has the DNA TGCAGCGTTGAGTATAGTGGACAGGGGGGCACTGAAGCTTTCTTT. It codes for CSVEYSGQGGTEAFF.

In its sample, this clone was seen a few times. This chain's CDR3 is CASRRDGDRVISEQYF. CDR3 in DNA: TGTGCCAGCAGACGCGATGGGGACAGGGTGATCAGCGAGCAGTACTTC. V usage is TRBV7-2 and J usage is TRBJ2-7, with TRBD1 matching 9 bases. V gave up 6 bases and J gave up 6 bases; unmatched junction bases: 15. The CDR3 is 16 amino acids. Germline lookup yields CDR1 SGHTA and CDR2 FQGNSA.

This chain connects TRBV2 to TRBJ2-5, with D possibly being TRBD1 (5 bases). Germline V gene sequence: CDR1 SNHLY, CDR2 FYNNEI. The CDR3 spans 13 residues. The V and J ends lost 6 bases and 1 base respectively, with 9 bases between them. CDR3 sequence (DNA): TGTGCCAGCAGACCCGACAGCCAAGAGACCCAGTACTTC. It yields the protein CASRPDSQETQYF.

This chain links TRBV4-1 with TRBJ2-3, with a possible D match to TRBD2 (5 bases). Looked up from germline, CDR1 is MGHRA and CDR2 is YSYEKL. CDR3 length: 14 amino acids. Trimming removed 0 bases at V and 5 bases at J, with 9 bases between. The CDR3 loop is CASSQEDREDTQYF. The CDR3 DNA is TGCGCCAGCAGCCAAGAAGATCGGGAAGATACGCAGTATTTT.

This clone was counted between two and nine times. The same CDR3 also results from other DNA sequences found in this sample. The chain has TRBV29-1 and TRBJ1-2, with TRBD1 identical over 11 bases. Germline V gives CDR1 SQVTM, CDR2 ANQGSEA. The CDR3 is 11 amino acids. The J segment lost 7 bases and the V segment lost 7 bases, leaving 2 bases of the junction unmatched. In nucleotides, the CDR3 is TGCAGCGGAGGGACAGGGGGTGGCTACACCTTC. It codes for CSGGTGGGYTF.

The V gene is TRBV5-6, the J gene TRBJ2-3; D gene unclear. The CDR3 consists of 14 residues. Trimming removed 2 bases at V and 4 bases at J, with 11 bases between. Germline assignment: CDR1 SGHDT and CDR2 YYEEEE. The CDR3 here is CASSFYSHSDTQYF. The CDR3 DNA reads TGTGCCAGCAGCTTCTACTCCCACTCAGATACGCAGTATTTT.

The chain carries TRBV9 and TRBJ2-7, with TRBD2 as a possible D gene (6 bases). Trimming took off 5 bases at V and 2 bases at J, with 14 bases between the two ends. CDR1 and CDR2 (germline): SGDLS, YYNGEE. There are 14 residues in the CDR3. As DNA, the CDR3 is TGTGCCAGCAGTTCCAACGGGGGTGCCTACGAGCAGTACTTC. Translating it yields CASSSNGGAYEQYF.

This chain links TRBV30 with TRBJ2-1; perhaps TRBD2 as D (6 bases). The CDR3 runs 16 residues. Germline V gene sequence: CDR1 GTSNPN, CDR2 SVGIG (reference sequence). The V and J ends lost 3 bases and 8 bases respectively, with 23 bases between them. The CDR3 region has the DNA TGTGCCTGGAGCCAAACCATTGGGGCCAGGGAGGATGAGCAGTTCTTC. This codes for CAWSQTIGAREDEQFF.

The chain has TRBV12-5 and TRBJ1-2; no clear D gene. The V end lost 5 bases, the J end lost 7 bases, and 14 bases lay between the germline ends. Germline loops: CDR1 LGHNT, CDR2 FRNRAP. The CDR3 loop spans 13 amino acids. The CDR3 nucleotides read TGTGCTAGTGGTCGCATCGGAGAACTTGGCTACACCTTC. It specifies CASGRIGELGYTF. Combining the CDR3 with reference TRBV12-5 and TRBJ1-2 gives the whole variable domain DARVTQTPRHKVTEMGQEVTMRCQPILGHNTVFWYRQTMMQGLELLAYFRNRAPLDDSGMPKDRFSAEMPDATLATLKIQPSEPRDSAVYFCASGRIGELGYTFGSGTRLTVV.

CDR3 bases: TGTGCCAGCACCCCATCAGGGTCCTCCTACGAGCAGTACTTC. Translated, it gives CASTPSGSSYEQYF. The chain employs TRBV11-2 and TRBJ2-7; D may be TRBD1 (5 bases). The CDR3 consists of 14 residues. CDR1 SGHAT and CDR2 FQNNGV come from the germline V gene. Trimming stripped 7 bases from V and 0 bases from J, with 13 bases between.

CDR3 loop: CAGEGLVGYGYTF. CDR3 sequence (DNA): TGTGCCGGGGAAGGGCTTGTGGGCTATGGCTACACCTTC. The V gene is TRBV30, the J gene TRBJ1-2; D unresolved. The CDR3 consists of 13 residues. With 8 bases removed from V and 4 bases from J, the gap between germline ends came to 17 bases. CDR1 and CDR2 (germline): GTSNPN, SVGIG (reference sequence).

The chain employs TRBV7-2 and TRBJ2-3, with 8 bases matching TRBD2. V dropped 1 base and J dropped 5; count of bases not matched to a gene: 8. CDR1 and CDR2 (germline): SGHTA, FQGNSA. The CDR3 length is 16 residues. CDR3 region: CASSLGRGGLGDTQYF. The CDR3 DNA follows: TGTGCCAGCAGCTTAGGTCGGGGGGGCCTTGGAGATACGCAGTATTTT.

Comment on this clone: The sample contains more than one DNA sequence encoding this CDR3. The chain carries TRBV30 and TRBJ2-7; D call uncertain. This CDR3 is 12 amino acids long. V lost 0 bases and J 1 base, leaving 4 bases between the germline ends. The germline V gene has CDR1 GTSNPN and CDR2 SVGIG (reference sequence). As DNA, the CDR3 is TGTGCCTGGAGTGTACTATCCTACGAGCAGTACTTC. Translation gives CAWSVLSYEQYF.

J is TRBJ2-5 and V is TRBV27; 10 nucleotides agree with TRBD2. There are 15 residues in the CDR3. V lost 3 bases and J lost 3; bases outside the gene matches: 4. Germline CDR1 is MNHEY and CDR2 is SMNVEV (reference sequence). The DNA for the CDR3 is TGTGCCAGCAGTTTCACCACTAGCGGGGAAGAGACCCAGTACTTC. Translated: CASSFTTSGEETQYF.

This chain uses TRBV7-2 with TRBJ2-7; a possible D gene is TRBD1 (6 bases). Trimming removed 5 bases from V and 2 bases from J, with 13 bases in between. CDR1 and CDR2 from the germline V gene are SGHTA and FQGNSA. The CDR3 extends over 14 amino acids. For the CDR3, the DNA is TGTGCCAGCAGCCGTACAGGGCGCGCCTACGAGCAGTACTTC. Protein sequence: CASSRTGRAYEQYF.

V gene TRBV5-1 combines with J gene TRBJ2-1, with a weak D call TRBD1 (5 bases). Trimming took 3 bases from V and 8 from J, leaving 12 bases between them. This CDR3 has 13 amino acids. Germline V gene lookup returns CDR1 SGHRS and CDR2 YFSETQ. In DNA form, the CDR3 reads TGCGCCAGCAGCTATCAGGGTACGGATGAGCAGTTCTTC. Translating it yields CASSYQGTDEQFF.

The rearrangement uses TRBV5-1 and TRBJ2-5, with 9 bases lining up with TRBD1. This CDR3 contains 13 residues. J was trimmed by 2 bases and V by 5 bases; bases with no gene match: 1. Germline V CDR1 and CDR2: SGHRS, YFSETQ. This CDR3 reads CASRGTGQETQYF. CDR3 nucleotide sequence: TGCGCCAGCAGGGGGACAGGGCAAGAGACCCAGTACTTC.

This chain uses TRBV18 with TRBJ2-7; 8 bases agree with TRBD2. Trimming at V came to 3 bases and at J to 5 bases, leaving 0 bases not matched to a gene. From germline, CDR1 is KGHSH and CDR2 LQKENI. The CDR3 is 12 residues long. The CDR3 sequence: CASSPGGDEQYF. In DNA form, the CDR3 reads TGTGCCAGCTCACCCGGGGGGGACGAGCAGTACTTC.

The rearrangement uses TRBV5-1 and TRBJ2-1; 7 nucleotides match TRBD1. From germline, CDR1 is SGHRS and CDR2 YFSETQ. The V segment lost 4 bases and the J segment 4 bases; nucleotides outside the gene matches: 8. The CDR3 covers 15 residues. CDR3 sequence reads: CASSPVGRGYNEQFF. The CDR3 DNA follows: TGCGCCAGCAGCCCGGTGGGCAGGGGGTACAATGAGCAGTTCTTC.

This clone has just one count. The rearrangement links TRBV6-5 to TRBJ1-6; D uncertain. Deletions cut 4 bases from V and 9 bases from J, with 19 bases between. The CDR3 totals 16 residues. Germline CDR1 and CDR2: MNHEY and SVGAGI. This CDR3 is CASSFRRPVSGSPLHF. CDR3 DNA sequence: TGTGCCAGCAGTTTTAGACGACCAGTCTCAGGTTCACCCCTCCACTTT.

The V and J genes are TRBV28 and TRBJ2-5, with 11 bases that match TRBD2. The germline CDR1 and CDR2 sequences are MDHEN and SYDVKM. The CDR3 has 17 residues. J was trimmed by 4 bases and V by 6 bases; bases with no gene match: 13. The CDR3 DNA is TGTGCCAGCAGCTCCATCGGGGCTAGCGGGGGGCGAGAGACCCAGTACTTC. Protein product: CASSSIGASGGRETQYF. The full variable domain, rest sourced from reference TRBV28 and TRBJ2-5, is DVKVTQSSRYLVKRTGEKVFLECVQDMDHENMFWYRQDPGLGLRLIYFSYDVKMKEKGDIPEGYSVSREKKERFSLILESASTNQTSMYLCASSSIGASGGRETQYFGPGTRLLVL.

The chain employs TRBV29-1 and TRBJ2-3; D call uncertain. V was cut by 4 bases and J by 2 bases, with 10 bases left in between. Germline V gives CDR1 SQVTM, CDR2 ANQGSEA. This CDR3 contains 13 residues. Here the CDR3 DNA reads TGCAGCGTTGCCGGGCGGTACACAGATACGCAGTATTTT. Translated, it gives CSVAGRYTDTQYF.

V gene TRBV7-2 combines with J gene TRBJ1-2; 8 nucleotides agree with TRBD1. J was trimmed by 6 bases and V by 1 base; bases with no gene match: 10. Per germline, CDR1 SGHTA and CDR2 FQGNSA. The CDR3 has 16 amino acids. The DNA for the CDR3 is TGTGCCAGCAGCTTAGAACTCGGACAGGGTAGTGATGGCTACACCTTC. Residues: CASSLELGQGSDGYTF.

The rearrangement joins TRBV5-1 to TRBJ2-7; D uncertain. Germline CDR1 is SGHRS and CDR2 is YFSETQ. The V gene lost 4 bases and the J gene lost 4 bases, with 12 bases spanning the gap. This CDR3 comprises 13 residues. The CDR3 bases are TGCGCCAGCAGCAGGGCCTACAGTTACGAGCAGTACTTC. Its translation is CASSRAYSYEQYF.

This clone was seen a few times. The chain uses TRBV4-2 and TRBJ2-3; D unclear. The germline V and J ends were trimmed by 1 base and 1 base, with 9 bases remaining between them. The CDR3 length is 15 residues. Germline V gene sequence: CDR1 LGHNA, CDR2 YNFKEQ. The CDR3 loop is CASSQARYGTDTQYF. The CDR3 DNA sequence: TGTGCCAGCAGCCAAGCGCGGTACGGCACAGATACGCAGTATTTT.

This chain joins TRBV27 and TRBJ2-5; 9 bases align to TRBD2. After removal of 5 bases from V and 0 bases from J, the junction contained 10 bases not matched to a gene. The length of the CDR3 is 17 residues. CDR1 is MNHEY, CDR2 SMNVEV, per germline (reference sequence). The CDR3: CASSQFGTSPYQETQYF. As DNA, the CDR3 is TGTGCCAGCAGTCAATTCGGGACTAGCCCGTACCAAGAGACCCAGTACTTC.